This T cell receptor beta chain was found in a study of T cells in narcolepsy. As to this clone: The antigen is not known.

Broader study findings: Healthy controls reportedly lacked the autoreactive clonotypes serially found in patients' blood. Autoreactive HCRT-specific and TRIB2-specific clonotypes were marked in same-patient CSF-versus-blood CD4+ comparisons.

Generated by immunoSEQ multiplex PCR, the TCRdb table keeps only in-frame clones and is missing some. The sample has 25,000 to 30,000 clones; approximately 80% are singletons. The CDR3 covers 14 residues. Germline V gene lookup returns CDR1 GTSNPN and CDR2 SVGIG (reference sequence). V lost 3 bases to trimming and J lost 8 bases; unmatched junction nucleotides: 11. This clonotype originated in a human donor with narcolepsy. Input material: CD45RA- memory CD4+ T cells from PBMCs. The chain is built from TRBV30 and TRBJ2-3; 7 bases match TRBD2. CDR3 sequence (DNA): TGTGCCTGGAGGACAATAGCGGGTGGTTCTACGCAGTATTTT. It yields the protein CAWRTIAGGSTQYF.